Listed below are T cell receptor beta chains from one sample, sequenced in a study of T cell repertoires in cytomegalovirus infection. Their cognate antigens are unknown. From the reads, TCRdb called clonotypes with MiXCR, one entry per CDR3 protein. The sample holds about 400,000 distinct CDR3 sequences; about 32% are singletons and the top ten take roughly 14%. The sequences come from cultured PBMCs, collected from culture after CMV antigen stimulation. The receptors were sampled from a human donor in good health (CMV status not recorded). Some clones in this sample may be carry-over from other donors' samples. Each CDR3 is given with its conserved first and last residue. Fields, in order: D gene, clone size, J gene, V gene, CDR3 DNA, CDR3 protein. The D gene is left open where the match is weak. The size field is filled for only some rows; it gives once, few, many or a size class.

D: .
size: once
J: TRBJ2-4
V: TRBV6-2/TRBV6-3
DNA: TGTGCCAGCAGTGGCCGCCAGGGTTTGACCAAAAACATTCAGTACTTC
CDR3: CASSGRQGLTKNIQYF

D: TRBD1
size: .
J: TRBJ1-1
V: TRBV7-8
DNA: TGTGCCAGCAGCCCGGAGGGACAGGGGATCACTGAAGCTTTCTTT
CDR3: CASSPEGQGITEAFF

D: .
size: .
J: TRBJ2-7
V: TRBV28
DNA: TGTGCCAGCAGTTTACCCGGAGGGAACGAGCAGTACTTC
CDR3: CASSLPGGNEQYF

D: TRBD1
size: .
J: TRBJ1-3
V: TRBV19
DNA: TGTGCCAGTAGTATCCGGGACAGTCTTAACACCATATATTTT
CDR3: CASSIRDSLNTIYF

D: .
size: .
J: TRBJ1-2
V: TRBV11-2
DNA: TGTGCCACCGCGGACAGCCTTCGATATGGCTACACCTTC
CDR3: CATADSLRYGYTF

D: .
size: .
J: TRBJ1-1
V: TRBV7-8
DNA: TGTGCCAGCAGCTTAGATACGGGGGCGAAAGCTTTCTTT
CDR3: CASSLDTGAKAFF

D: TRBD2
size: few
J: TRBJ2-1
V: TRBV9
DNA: TGTGCCAGCAGCGCCCGACTAGCGTCCTACAATGAGCAGTTCTTC
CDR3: CASSARLASYNEQFF

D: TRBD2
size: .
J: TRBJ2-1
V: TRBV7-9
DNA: TGTGCCAGCAGCTTACAGGCGGGAGGACCCCGGGGGAATGAGCAGTTCTTC
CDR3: CASSLQAGGPRGNEQFF

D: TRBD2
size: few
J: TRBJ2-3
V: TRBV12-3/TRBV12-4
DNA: TGTGCCAGCAGCAGCGGGGGCTCTAGCACAGATACGCAGTATTTT
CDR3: CASSSGGSSTDTQYF

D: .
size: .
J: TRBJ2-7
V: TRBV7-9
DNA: TGTGCCAGCAGCTTAGCCAGGGCTCGCGACGAGCAGTACTTC
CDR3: CASSLARARDEQYF

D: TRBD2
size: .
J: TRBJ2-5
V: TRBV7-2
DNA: TGTGCCAGCAGCTTAGCGGGCCGGGCGGGAGCCGTCCAAGTGACCCAGTACTTC
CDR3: CASSLAGRAGAVQVTQYF

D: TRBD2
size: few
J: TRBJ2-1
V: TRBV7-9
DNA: TGTGCCAGCAGCCGCCGGCGGACTAGCGGCTACAATGAGCAGTTCTTC
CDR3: CASSRRRTSGYNEQFF

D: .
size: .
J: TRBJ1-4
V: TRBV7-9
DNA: TGTGCCAGCACCAACCCGGATAGATGGGGTGAAAAACTGTTTTTT
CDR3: CASTNPDRWGEKLFF

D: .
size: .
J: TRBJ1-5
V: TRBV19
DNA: TGTGCCAGCCAAAACAGGGGCAATCAGCCCCAGCATTTT
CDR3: CASQNRGNQPQHF

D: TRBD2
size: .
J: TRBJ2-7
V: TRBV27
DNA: TGTGCCAGCAGTTTGGAGGTCCCACTAGCGGGAGGATTCGAGCAGTACTTC
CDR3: CASSLEVPLAGGFEQYF

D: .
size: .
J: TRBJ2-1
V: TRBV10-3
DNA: TGTGCCATCAGGGCCGGGACCTTAAGGAATTGGGAGACCAATGAGCAGTTCTTC
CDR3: CAIRAGTLRNWETNEQFF

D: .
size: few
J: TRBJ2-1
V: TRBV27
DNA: TGTGCCAGCAGTTTAAAGAAAGGACTCCTACGCTCCTACAATGAGCAGTTCTTC
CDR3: CASSLKKGLLRSYNEQFF

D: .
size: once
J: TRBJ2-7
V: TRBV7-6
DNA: TGTGCCAGCAGCATAGAAGTGGGATCCTACGAGCAGTACTTC
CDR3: CASSIEVGSYEQYF

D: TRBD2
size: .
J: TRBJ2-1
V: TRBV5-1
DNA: TGCGCCAGCAGCCTTCGACTAGCAGCGAGCTCCTACAATGAGCAGTTCTTC
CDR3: CASSLRLAASSYNEQFF

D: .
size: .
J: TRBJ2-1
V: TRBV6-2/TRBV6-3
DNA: TGTGCCAGCAGTTACTCGGCCGGAGAGGTGTATGAGCAGTTCTTC
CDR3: CASSYSAGEVYEQFF

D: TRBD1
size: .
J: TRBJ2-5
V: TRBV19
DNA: TGTGCCAGTACTCCACTCGGGACAGGGAGGATTGAGACCCAGTACTTC
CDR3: CASTPLGTGRIETQYF

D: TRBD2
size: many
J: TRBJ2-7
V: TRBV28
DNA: TGTGCCAGCAGTTTAGGCGGGAGGATCTCCTACGAGCAGTACTTC
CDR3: CASSLGGRISYEQYF

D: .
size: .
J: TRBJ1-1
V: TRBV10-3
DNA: TGTGCCATCAGTGAAAACTGGGGAGCTTTCTTT
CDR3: CAISENWGAFF

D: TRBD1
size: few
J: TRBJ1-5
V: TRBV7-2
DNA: TGTGCCAGCAGCCCGGGGACAGGGGGCGCGGGGCAGCCCCAGCATTTT
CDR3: CASSPGTGGAGQPQHF

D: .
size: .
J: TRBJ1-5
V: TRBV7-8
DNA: TGTGCCAGCAGCATTAGACTGATGAGCAATCAGCCCCAGCATTTT
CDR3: CASSIRLMSNQPQHF

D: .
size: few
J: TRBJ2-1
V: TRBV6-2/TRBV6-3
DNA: TGTGCCAGCACGGTCTCAATAAACAATGAGCAGTTCTTC
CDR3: CASTVSINNEQFF

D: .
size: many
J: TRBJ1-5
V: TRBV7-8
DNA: TGTGCCAGCAGCTTAATCAGGAATAGCAATCAGCCCCAGCATTTT
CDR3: CASSLIRNSNQPQHF

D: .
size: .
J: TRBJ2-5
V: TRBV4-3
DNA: TGCGCCAGCAGCCAAGAAGGAGCGGAGGCTCCGGGGACCCAGTACTTC
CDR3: CASSQEGAEAPGTQYF

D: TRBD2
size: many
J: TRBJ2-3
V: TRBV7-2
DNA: TGTGCCAGCACACGGGGGGGGAGCACAGATACGCAGTATTTT
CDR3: CASTRGGSTDTQYF

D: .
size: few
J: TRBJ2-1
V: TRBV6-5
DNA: TGTGCCAGCAGGAGGGGCAGCCTGGGCGATGAGCAGTTCTTC
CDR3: CASRRGSLGDEQFF

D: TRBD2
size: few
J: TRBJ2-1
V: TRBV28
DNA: TGTGCCAGCAGTTTAGGTCTAGCGGCACAACGGAGGTGGAATGAGCAGTTCTTC
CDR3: CASSLGLAAQRRWNEQFF

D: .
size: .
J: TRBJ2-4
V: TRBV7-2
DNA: TGTGCCAGCAGCCATGAGGGGGGTCGCGCCAAAAACATTCAGTACTTC
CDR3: CASSHEGGRAKNIQYF

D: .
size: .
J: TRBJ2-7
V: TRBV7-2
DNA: TGTGCCAGCAGCCCCGAAAGGGGTGTGTTCTACGAGCAGTACTTC
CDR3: CASSPERGVFYEQYF

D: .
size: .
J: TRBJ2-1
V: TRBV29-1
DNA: TGCAGCGTTGAAGAGGGGGCTTGGAACAATGAGCAGTTCTTC
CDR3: CSVEEGAWNNEQFF

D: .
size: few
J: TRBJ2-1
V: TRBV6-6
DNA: TGTGCCAGCAGTCCTCCTCCGGGACTCGCCTTAACCAATGAGCAGTTCTTC
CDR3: CASSPPPGLALTNEQFF

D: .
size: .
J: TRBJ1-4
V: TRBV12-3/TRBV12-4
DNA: TGTGCCAGCGCGTCGCGGGGTGAAAAACTGTTTTTT
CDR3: CASASRGEKLFF

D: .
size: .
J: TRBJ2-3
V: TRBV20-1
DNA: TGCAGTGCTCGCCGTTGGGGCGGGCAGAGCACAGATACGCAGTATTTT
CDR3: CSARRWGGQSTDTQYF

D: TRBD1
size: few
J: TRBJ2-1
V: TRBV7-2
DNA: TGTGCCAGCAGCTTGAGGCAGGGGGCCTACAATGAGCAGTTCTTC
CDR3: CASSLRQGAYNEQFF

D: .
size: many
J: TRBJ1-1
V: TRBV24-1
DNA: TGTGCCACCAGTGTCAGGACGGCCAAGAACACTGAAGCTTTCTTT
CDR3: CATSVRTAKNTEAFF

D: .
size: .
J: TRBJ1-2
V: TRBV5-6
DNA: TGTGCCAGCAGCCCTTTGTTTGCCGGGGGCTACACCTTC
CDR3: CASSPLFAGGYTF

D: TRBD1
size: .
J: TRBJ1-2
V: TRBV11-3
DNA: TGTGCCAGCAGCCAGGACAGGGGGCAAGATTATGGCTACACCTTC
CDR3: CASSQDRGQDYGYTF